The table lists the clone carrying this T cell receptor beta chain with many counts. Antigen specificity is unknown. This record comes from a study of T cells in Graves' hyperthyroidism and ophthalmopathy. Findings and caveats of the study: Ophthalmopathy and stable hyperthyroidism were separated by a 13 V-J model.

The ends were cut back, 4 bases at V and 6 bases at J, with 7 bases in the middle. The CDR3 totals 12 residues. In germline, CDR1 is MDHEN, CDR2 SYDVKM. The CDR3 regions of TCR beta were amplified from RNA transcripts. When the TCR CDR3 underwent first-round RT-PCR, the HTBI primer set was used. TCRdb reprocessed the multiplex PCR reads with MiXCR, giving one entry per CDR3 protein. Counted here are some 580,000 distinct CDR3 sequences, around 15% occurring once; the ten biggest clones make up under 3.5%. The sequenced material came from blood. This TCR was recovered from a woman between 40 and 55 years old with Graves' ophthalmopathy. The rearrangement uses TRBV28 and TRBJ2-1; D gene unclear. CDR3 DNA: TGTGCCAGCAGTTCAAATAGCAATGAGCAGTTCTTC. This sequence encodes CASSSNSNEQFF.